This T cell receptor beta chain was profiled in a study of T-cell memory formation after mild COVID-19. Study in general: TCR clusters mostly belonged to single donors.

CDR1 is DFQATT, CDR2 SNEGSKA, per germline (reference sequence). This CDR3 region has 15 residues. Trimming at V came to 5 bases and at J to 1 base, leaving 8 bases not matched to a gene. This clonotype was seen only a few times. Its antigen remains unidentified. MiXCR, applied by TCRdb to the 5' RACE reads, yields one record per CDR3 protein. The table lists fewer than 700,000 distinct CDR3 sequences, approximately 18% of them singletons. Study observations and caveats: CM and EM subsets held most contracting CD4+ clones; EMRA held CD8+ ones. Pre-infection memory already had some responding clones, implying cross-reactive memory joined. Later expanders leaned CD4+, whereas clones that contracted between day 15 and 85 were balanced CD4/CD8.

Sequences were obtained from PBMCs or a T cell subset sorted from them (not recorded which). The receptor was isolated from an adult woman who had mild COVID-19 (a few samples of this study predate the infection). Cell type and time point are not known. This chain connects TRBV20-1 to TRBJ2-1; 7 bases map to TRBD2. CDR3 sequence: CSARVAGLSYNEQFF. In nucleotides, the CDR3 is TGCAGTGCTCGAGTAGCGGGTCTTTCCTACAATGAGCAGTTCTTC.